This is a list of T cell receptor beta chains from one sample in a study of blood T cell repertoires in COVID-19. Profiled with immunoSEQ multiplex PCR; TCRdb holds only in-frame clones, not every one. The data contain 90,000 or so clones, more than 70% of them seen just once; the ten biggest clones take up 17%. Sequenced sample: peripheral blood. The source of these receptors is a human donor in a cohort sampled during active COVID-19. Both conserved end residues are part of each CDR3. A D gene is named only where the DNA matches it firmly. A row's size may be missing; if present it is once, few, many or a size class.

d_gene,v_gene,abundance,j_gene,CDR3aa,CDR3nt
NA,TRBV5-1,few,TRBJ1-3,CASSPQGGFSGNTIYF,TGCGCCAGCAGCCCTCAGGGAGGGTTCTCTGGAAACACCATATATTTT
TRBD1,TRBV7-6,NA,TRBJ2-7,CASSLGGQGIYEQYF,TGTGCCAGCAGCTTAGGGGGACAGGGAATCTACGAGCAGTACTTC
TRBD1,TRBV24-1,NA,TRBJ2-1,CATSEPGTGYNEQFF,TGTGCCACCAGTGAGCCCGGGACAGGGTACAATGAGCAGTTCTTC
TRBD1,TRBV6-4,NA,TRBJ2-1,CASSDSTGGYNEQFF,TGTGCCAGCAGTGACTCGACAGGGGGCTACAATGAGCAGTTCTTC
NA,TRBV5-1,NA,TRBJ2-4,CASSLVGTLAKNIQYF,TGCGCCAGCAGCTTGGTTGGGACACTAGCCAAAAACATTCAGTACTTC
TRBD1,TRBV29-1,NA,TRBJ2-2,CSVAGQGAAGELFF,TGCAGCGTTGCGGGGCAGGGGGCGGCGGGGGAGCTGTTTTTT
TRBD2,TRBV4-1,NA,TRBJ2-7,CASSQVVAGVWLGEQYF,TGCGCCAGCAGCCAAGTTGTAGCGGGGGTTTGGTTGGGCGAGCAGTACTTC
TRBD1,TRBV7-2,NA,TRBJ1-2,CASSLRQGNYGYTF,TGTGCCAGCAGCTTACGACAGGGTAACTATGGCTACACCTTC
NA,TRBV5-6,once,TRBJ1-4,CASSLQGLNEKLFF,TGTGCCAGCAGCTTACAGGGCCTTAATGAAAAACTGTTTTTT
NA,TRBV6-5,NA,TRBJ2-3,CASSTRGLADTQYF,TGTGCCAGCAGTACTAGAGGGCTCGCAGATACGCAGTATTTT
NA,TRBV10-3,NA,TRBJ1-5,CAIGARAVQPQHF,TGTGCCATCGGTGCCAGGGCCGTTCAGCCCCAGCATTTT
NA,TRBV28,NA,TRBJ1-4,CASRTGGLEKLFF,TGTGCCAGCAGGACGGGAGGGCTTGAAAAACTGTTTTTT
NA,TRBV6-5,NA,TRBJ1-1,CASSFGAGTAEAFF,TGTGCCAGCAGTTTCGGCGCGGGGACGGCTGAAGCTTTCTTT
TRBD1,TRBV29-1,NA,TRBJ1-3,CSVPGTEASGNTIYF,TGCAGCGTTCCCGGGACAGAAGCCTCTGGAAACACCATATATTTT
TRBD2,TRBV5-4,NA,TRBJ2-3,CASSPSGGATDTQYF,TGTGCCAGCAGCCCGAGCGGGGGGGCCACAGATACGCAGTATTTT
NA,TRBV4-1,few,TRBJ1-4,CASSHRGEATNEKLFF,TGCGCCAGCAGCCACCGGGGGGAGGCAACTAATGAAAAACTGTTTTTT
NA,TRBV5-8,NA,TRBJ2-5,CASSLVGSGETQYF,TGTGCCAGCAGCTTGGTGGGTTCAGGGGAGACCCAGTACTTC
NA,TRBV28,NA,TRBJ2-5,CASSTTGGLRETQYF,TGTGCCAGCAGTACGACCGGGGGGCTCCGGGAGACCCAGTACTTC
NA,TRBV6-5,NA,TRBJ1-2,CASTVQIDYGYTF,TGTGCCAGCACCGTACAGATCGACTATGGCTACACCTTC
NA,TRBV28,once,TRBJ1-2,CASRPGGAGTNYGYTF,TGTGCCAGCAGGCCAGGAGGTGCCGGAACTAACTATGGCTACACCTTC
NA,TRBV29-1,NA,TRBJ2-3,CSVERGTDTQYF,TGCAGCGTTGAGCGAGGTACAGATACGCAGTATTTT
TRBD1,TRBV7-9,once,TRBJ2-2,CASRGQGAFTGELFF,TGTGCCAGCAGGGGACAGGGCGCTTTCACCGGGGAGCTGTTTTTT
NA,TRBV6-2/TRBV6-3,NA,TRBJ2-3,CASSRQRRYTDTQYF,TGTGCCAGCAGCCGACAGCGTCGGTACACAGATACGCAGTATTTT
NA,TRBV5-1,NA,TRBJ2-3,CASSPGGPDTQYF,TGCGCCAGCAGCCCCGGGGGGCCAGATACGCAGTATTTT
TRBD1,TRBV15,NA,TRBJ1-2,CATSLGQLPGYTF,TGTGCCACCAGCCTGGGACAGCTCCCTGGCTACACCTTC
NA,TRBV7-2,NA,TRBJ1-1,CASSVGREVNTEAFF,TGTGCCAGCAGCGTCGGCAGGGAGGTGAACACTGAAGCTTTCTTT
NA,TRBV7-9,NA,TRBJ1-2,CASSHPQTGALPALHGYTF,TGTGCCAGCAGCCACCCCCAGACAGGAGCCCTCCCGGCCTTGCATGGCTACACCTTC
NA,TRBV6-2/TRBV6-3,few,TRBJ1-5,CASSTRTLVGNQPQHF,TGTGCCAGCAGTACCCGGACACTGGTGGGCAATCAGCCCCAGCATTTT
NA,TRBV19,NA,TRBJ2-3,CASNGLAAAPQGNTQYF,TGTGCCAGTAACGGATTAGCCGCAGCCCCCCAGGGAAATACGCAGTATTTT
NA,TRBV19,NA,TRBJ2-3,CASSTQGPGGTDTQYF,TGTGCCAGTAGTACACAGGGGCCGGGAGGCACAGATACGCAGTATTTT